This record concerns one T cell receptor beta chain sequence. This CDR3 region has 14 residues. The germline V gene has CDR1 MDHEN and CDR2 SYDVKM. With V trimmed by 7 bases and J by 8 bases, 9 bases remained unmatched. Generated by immunoSEQ multiplex PCR, the TCRdb table keeps only in-frame clones and is missing some. The sample has about 68,000 clones; approximately 95% are singletons. Before the COVID-19 pandemic, during about 2010-2019, CD4+ T cells were taken from unexposed donors. The data were obtained in a study of CD4 T cells in relation to SARS-CoV-2 and coronaviruses. The V and J genes are TRBV28 and TRBJ2-2, with 8 bases lining up with TRBD2. The clonotype was recovered from a human donor in good health. The sequencing input was naive CD4+ T cells from PBMCs. Documented subset: naive CD4+ T cells isolated by negative enrichment. The DNA for the CDR3 is TGTGCCAGCAAAGGACTAGCAGGTCCGGGGGAGCTGTTTTTT. Residues: CASKGLAGPGELFF.